This is a list of T cell receptor beta chains from one sample in a study of T cell responses to AZD1222 COVID-19 vaccine. Clones were sequenced by immunoSEQ multiplex PCR, and TCRdb holds only the in-frame ones, with some missing. The repertoire includes roughly 200,000 clones, 93% of them detected once, and 0.9% to 1.1% sits in the top ten. Material: peripheral blood, obtained on day 0 of MenACWY control vaccination. The origin of the receptors is an adult in good health. Both conserved end residues are part of each CDR3. Each record gives: J gene, D gene, clone size, CDR3 length, V gene, CDR3 DNA, CDR3 protein. A D gene is named only where the DNA matches it firmly. The size field is filled for only some rows; it gives once, few, many or a size class.

j_call: TRBJ1-3
d_call: NA
clone_size: NA
cdr3_length: 14
v_call: TRBV2
cdr3_nt: TGTGCCAGCAGGCTCGGGAGCTCTGGAAACACCATATATTTT
cdr3_aa: CASRLGSSGNTIYF

j_call: TRBJ1-1
d_call: NA
clone_size: NA
cdr3_length: 18
v_call: TRBV11-2
cdr3_nt: TGTGCCAGCAGTCGATCCCTCGGGGCAGGGGCCGAGAACACTGAAGCTTTCTTT
cdr3_aa: CASSRSLGAGAENTEAFF

j_call: TRBJ2-5
d_call: NA
clone_size: NA
cdr3_length: 11
v_call: TRBV2
cdr3_nt: TGTGCCAGCTCGGGACAAGAGACCCAGTACTTC
cdr3_aa: CASSGQETQYF

j_call: TRBJ1-5
d_call: NA
clone_size: NA
cdr3_length: 13
v_call: TRBV6-1
cdr3_nt: TGTGCCAGCAGTGAGAGAGGGGTGCAGCCCCAGCATTTT
cdr3_aa: CASSERGVQPQHF

j_call: TRBJ1-6
d_call: NA
clone_size: NA
cdr3_length: 15
v_call: TRBV3-1/TRBV3-2
cdr3_nt: TGTGCCAGCAGCCCAGGTGGATTGATTAATTCACCCCTCCACTTT
cdr3_aa: CASSPGGLINSPLHF

j_call: TRBJ2-5
d_call: TRBD2
clone_size: NA
cdr3_length: 12
v_call: TRBV7-9
cdr3_nt: TGTGCCAGCAGCCCTGATGCGGGGGGCCAGTACTTC
cdr3_aa: CASSPDAGGQYF

j_call: TRBJ1-3
d_call: NA
clone_size: NA
cdr3_length: 16
v_call: TRBV5-5
cdr3_nt: TGTGCCAGCAGCTTGGAGCAGTTTAACTCTGGAAACACCATATATTTT
cdr3_aa: CASSLEQFNSGNTIYF

j_call: TRBJ2-5
d_call: NA
clone_size: NA
cdr3_length: 15
v_call: TRBV7-6
cdr3_nt: TGTGCCAGCAGCCCCCAGACGGGGCCCGCAGAGACCCAGTACTTC
cdr3_aa: CASSPQTGPAETQYF

j_call: TRBJ1-6
d_call: TRBD1
clone_size: NA
cdr3_length: 16
v_call: TRBV5-1
cdr3_nt: TGCGCCAGCAGCTTGGTAGGCAGGGGGTCAAATTCACCCCTCCACTTT
cdr3_aa: CASSLVGRGSNSPLHF

j_call: TRBJ1-1
d_call: NA
clone_size: NA
cdr3_length: 17
v_call: TRBV7-8
cdr3_nt: TGTGCCAGCAGCTACCGGGACGCCCCAGGGGTGAACACTGAAGCTTTCTTT
cdr3_aa: CASSYRDAPGVNTEAFF

j_call: TRBJ2-1
d_call: TRBD1
clone_size: NA
cdr3_length: 17
v_call: TRBV7-8
cdr3_nt: TGTGCCAGCACCCAGAGGGGGCAGGCTCCCCCCTGGGATGAGCAGTTCTTC
cdr3_aa: CASTQRGQAPPWDEQFF

j_call: TRBJ1-2
d_call: NA
clone_size: NA
cdr3_length: 13
v_call: TRBV12-3/TRBV12-4
cdr3_nt: TGTGCCAGCAGACAAGGGGGAGGGTATGGCTACACCTTC
cdr3_aa: CASRQGGGYGYTF

j_call: TRBJ2-7
d_call: NA
clone_size: NA
cdr3_length: 14
v_call: TRBV18
cdr3_nt: TGTGCCAGCTCACCATCAAGTCAGCGCTACGAGCAGTACTTC
cdr3_aa: CASSPSSQRYEQYF

j_call: TRBJ1-1
d_call: NA
clone_size: NA
cdr3_length: 13
v_call: TRBV20-1
cdr3_nt: TGCAGTGCTAGTAATCCAATGAACACTGAAGCTTTCTTT
cdr3_aa: CSASNPMNTEAFF

j_call: TRBJ1-4
d_call: NA
clone_size: NA
cdr3_length: 18
v_call: TRBV27
cdr3_nt: TGTGCCAGCAGAAGGGGAAGATACGCGGGGCGAAATAATGAAAAACTGTTTTTT
cdr3_aa: CASRRGRYAGRNNEKLFF

j_call: TRBJ1-4
d_call: TRBD1
clone_size: NA
cdr3_length: 14
v_call: TRBV6-5
cdr3_nt: TGTGCCACATCCCCCCCAGGGGGCGGGAAAAAACTGTTTTTT
cdr3_aa: CATSPPGGGKKLFF

j_call: TRBJ1-2
d_call: NA
clone_size: NA
cdr3_length: 16
v_call: TRBV16
cdr3_nt: TGTGCCAGCAGCCAATCAACGGGAACTGCTAACTATGGCTACACCTTC
cdr3_aa: CASSQSTGTANYGYTF

j_call: TRBJ2-3
d_call: TRBD2
clone_size: NA
cdr3_length: 16
v_call: TRBV9
cdr3_nt: TGTGCCAGCAGCGTAGGGCCCGGGGGGGACACAGATACGCAGTATTTT
cdr3_aa: CASSVGPGGDTDTQYF

j_call: TRBJ2-5
d_call: TRBD2
clone_size: NA
cdr3_length: 17
v_call: TRBV4-1
cdr3_nt: TGCGCCAGCAGCCAAGGGGGACTAGCGGGGGGCTCTGGGACCCAGTACTTC
cdr3_aa: CASSQGGLAGGSGTQYF

j_call: TRBJ2-3
d_call: NA
clone_size: NA
cdr3_length: 17
v_call: TRBV4-3
cdr3_nt: TGCGCCAGCAGCCAAGAGGGTGCTTCGCAGAGCACAGATACGCAGTATTTT
cdr3_aa: CASSQEGASQSTDTQYF

j_call: TRBJ1-6
d_call: TRBD1
clone_size: NA
cdr3_length: 15
v_call: TRBV4-1
cdr3_nt: TGCGCCAGCAGCCAATCGGGGACAGGGAATTCACCCCTCCACTTT
cdr3_aa: CASSQSGTGNSPLHF

j_call: TRBJ2-5
d_call: NA
clone_size: NA
cdr3_length: 15
v_call: TRBV19
cdr3_nt: TGTGCCAGTAGTATAGACCCGGCCGCTGGGGAGACCCAGTACTTC
cdr3_aa: CASSIDPAAGETQYF

j_call: TRBJ1-5
d_call: NA
clone_size: NA
cdr3_length: 17
v_call: TRBV7-8
cdr3_nt: TGTGCCAGCAGCTCGACCAGACTGACACATAGCAATCAGCCCCAGCATTTT
cdr3_aa: CASSSTRLTHSNQPQHF

j_call: TRBJ1-1
d_call: NA
clone_size: NA
cdr3_length: 15
v_call: TRBV6-2/TRBV6-3
cdr3_nt: TGTGCCAGCAGTTACTCGGCACGGATAAGCACTGAAGCTTTCTTT
cdr3_aa: CASSYSARISTEAFF

j_call: TRBJ1-5
d_call: NA
clone_size: NA
cdr3_length: 14
v_call: TRBV20-1
cdr3_nt: TGCAGTGCTAGTCCCGGAGGAAGCAATCAGCCCCAGCATTTT
cdr3_aa: CSASPGGSNQPQHF

j_call: TRBJ1-6
d_call: NA
clone_size: NA
cdr3_length: 12
v_call: TRBV6-7
cdr3_nt: TGTGCCAGCAGTTACTCGGGGTCACCCCTCCACTTT
cdr3_aa: CASSYSGSPLHF

j_call: TRBJ1-2
d_call: NA
clone_size: once
cdr3_length: 14
v_call: TRBV3-1/TRBV3-2
cdr3_nt: TGTGCCAGCAGCCATGAAACAGGGCGGGATGGCTACACCTTC
cdr3_aa: CASSHETGRDGYTF

j_call: TRBJ1-2
d_call: NA
clone_size: NA
cdr3_length: 15
v_call: TRBV11-2
cdr3_nt: TGTGCCAGCAGCTCAACCCTCCGGGAGAACTATGGCTACACCTTC
cdr3_aa: CASSSTLRENYGYTF

j_call: TRBJ1-4
d_call: TRBD1
clone_size: NA
cdr3_length: 14
v_call: TRBV5-1
cdr3_nt: TGCGCCAGCAGCCTGACAGGGGAGAGGGAAAAACTGTTTTTT
cdr3_aa: CASSLTGEREKLFF

j_call: TRBJ1-4
d_call: NA
clone_size: NA
cdr3_length: 15
v_call: TRBV11-2
cdr3_nt: TGTGCCAGCAGCTTAGAAGGGGGAACTAATGAAAAACTGTTTTTT
cdr3_aa: CASSLEGGTNEKLFF

j_call: TRBJ1-5
d_call: NA
clone_size: NA
cdr3_length: 14
v_call: TRBV10-3
cdr3_nt: TGTGCCATCAGCCTCTCTGGGGACAATCAGCCCCAGCATTTT
cdr3_aa: CAISLSGDNQPQHF

j_call: TRBJ1-2
d_call: NA
clone_size: once
cdr3_length: 12
v_call: TRBV30
cdr3_nt: TGTGCCTGGAGTCCCGGGAGTCGGGGCTACACCTTC
cdr3_aa: CAWSPGSRGYTF

j_call: TRBJ2-7
d_call: NA
clone_size: NA
cdr3_length: 15
v_call: TRBV3-1/TRBV3-2
cdr3_nt: TGTGCCAGCAGCCAAGGGGAGCAGTTTTCGGGGGAGCAGTACTTC
cdr3_aa: CASSQGEQFSGEQYF

j_call: TRBJ2-2
d_call: NA
clone_size: once
cdr3_length: 13
v_call: TRBV28
cdr3_nt: TGTGCCAGCAGTCCAGGGTTCACCGGGGAGCTGTTTTTT
cdr3_aa: CASSPGFTGELFF

j_call: TRBJ1-2
d_call: NA
clone_size: once
cdr3_length: 13
v_call: TRBV12-3/TRBV12-4
cdr3_nt: TGTGCCAGCAGTTTGACAGTTCAAAGCGGCTACACCTTC
cdr3_aa: CASSLTVQSGYTF

j_call: TRBJ1-4
d_call: TRBD1
clone_size: NA
cdr3_length: 14
v_call: TRBV2
cdr3_nt: TGTGCCAGCCAAGGGACAGTTCTTTTTGAAAAACTGTTTTTT
cdr3_aa: CASQGTVLFEKLFF

j_call: TRBJ1-3
d_call: TRBD1
clone_size: once
cdr3_length: 15
v_call: TRBV4-1
cdr3_nt: TGCGCCAGCAGCCAGGCCACAGGGGCTGGGAACACCATATATTTT
cdr3_aa: CASSQATGAGNTIYF